The 3 T cell receptor beta chains below all came from one sample that was sequenced in a study of T cells in Graves' hyperthyroidism and ophthalmopathy. TCR beta CDR3 sequences were amplified from RNA transcripts. The study used the HTBI primer set for a first-round RT-PCR of the TCR CDR3. TCRdb redid the calling of the multiplex PCR reads with MiXCR, one entry per CDR3 protein. The repertoire consists of some 550,000 distinct CDR3 sequences, with roughly 15% occurring once and the leading ten covering roughly 3%. Source material: blood. The receptors originated from a woman aged 40 to 50 with Graves' ophthalmopathy.

The rearrangement joins TRBV28 to TRBJ1-1, with 8 nucleotides matching TRBD1. The germline V gene has CDR1 MDHEN and CDR2 SYDVKM. With V trimmed by 5 bases and J by 8 bases, 7 bases remained unmatched. The CDR3 consists of 13 residues. The CDR3 sequence is CASSDRGQVEAFF. The DNA for the CDR3 is TGTGCCAGCAGTGACAGGGGCCAAGTGGAAGCTTTCTTT.

This clonotype was counted ten times or more. The V call is TRBV20-1, the J call TRBJ2-3; D may be TRBD1 (8 bases). This CDR3 is built from 16 residues. Between the trimmed V and J ends, which lost 6 bases and 3 bases, there was a span of 22 bases. In germline, CDR1 is DFQATT, CDR2 SNEGSKA (reference sequence). The CDR3 coding sequence is TGCAGTGCCGAGACTACCGGACAGGGAGGGACAGATACGCAGTATTTT. Residues: CSAETTGQGGTDTQYF.

The V gene is TRBV10-2, the J gene TRBJ1-6, with 8 bases aligning to TRBD1. Germline V gene lookup returns CDR1 WSHSY and CDR2 SAAADI. CDR3 size: 13 residues. V trimming: 3 bases; J trimming: 8 bases; junction bases outside the gene matches: 0. CDR3 DNA sequence: TGCGCCAGCAGTGAACAGGGGGATTCACCCCTCCACTTT. Protein sequence: CASSEQGDSPLHF.